One sample yielded the 20 T cell receptor beta chains listed below, sequenced in a study of T-cell memory formation after mild COVID-19. TCRdb reanalysed the 5' RACE reads using MiXCR and keeps one entry per CDR3 protein. Among a few hundred thousand distinct CDR3 sequences, about a fifth were seen once, and the ten largest hold about 8.2%. Specimen: PBMCs or a T cell subset sorted from them (not recorded which). Receptor source: an adult woman who had mild COVID-19 (a few samples of this study predate the infection). Cell type and time point are not known.

The chain is built from TRBV24-1 and TRBJ2-5; tentatively, D is TRBD1 (6 bases). CDR3 length: 13 amino acids. Trimming shortened V by 6 bases and J by 5 bases, and 12 bases separated the two germline ends. Looked up from germline, CDR1 is KGHDR and CDR2 is SFDVKD. In nucleotides, the CDR3 is TGTGCCACCAGTACCAGGGGCGAGGAGACCCAGTACTTC. The encoded protein is CATSTRGEETQYF.

This chain links TRBV30 with TRBJ2-5; no clear D. CDR1 and CDR2 (germline): GTSNPN, SVGIG (reference sequence). The ends were cut back, 3 bases at V and 7 bases at J, with 9 bases in the middle. CDR3 length: 11 amino acids. The CDR3 is CAWSEKGTQYF. The CDR3 region has the DNA TGTGCCTGGAGCGAGAAGGGGACCCAGTACTTC.

This clonotype was counted between two and nine times. This sequence joins TRBV12-3 or TRBV12-4 and TRBJ1-2, with 7 bases identical to TRBD1. The ends lost 3 bases at V and 4 bases at J; junction bases unmatched: 2. CDR3 length: 13 amino acids. CDR3 sequence (DNA): TGTGCCAGCAGTTTCCGGGACAGCTATGGCTACACCTTC. Protein sequence: CASSFRDSYGYTF.

The table lists this clonotype with a count of one. This chain links TRBV4-1 with TRBJ2-7, with D perhaps TRBD1 or TRBD2 (5 bases each). The length of the CDR3 is 14 residues. Trimming cost V 5 bases and J 4 bases, with 15 bases left between them. The germline gives CDR1 MGHRA, CDR2 YSYEKL. In nucleotides, the CDR3 is TGCGCCAGCAGCTCCTGGGACGGACTGTACGAGCAGTACTTC. Translated, it gives CASSSWDGLYEQYF.

The chain couples TRBV6-2 or TRBV6-3 to TRBJ2-7; 7 nucleotides align to TRBD2. J gave up 3 bases and V 7 bases, and 15 bases lay outside the gene matches. Looked up from germline, CDR1 is MNHEY and CDR2 is SVGEGT. The CDR3 has 16 amino acids. The CDR3 is CASKPGLRISGYEQYF. CDR3 DNA: TGTGCCAGCAAACCGGGACTACGTATCAGTGGCTACGAGCAGTACTTC.

CDR3 sequence: CASSLQTGDTGELFF. DNA for the CDR3: TGTGCCAGCTCGCTTCAAACAGGGGACACCGGGGAGCTGTTTTTT. The chain joins TRBV18 to TRBJ2-2; 7 bases map to TRBD1. CDR1 is KGHSH, CDR2 LQKENI, per germline. The CDR3 contains 15 residues. The V and J ends lost 6 bases and 3 bases, in that order; junction bases with no gene match: 7.

The chain combines TRBV7-9 with TRBJ1-2, with D maybe TRBD1 (6 bases). There are 13 residues in the CDR3. Trimming removed 5 bases at V and 4 bases at J, with 11 bases between. Germline CDR1 and CDR2: SEHNR and FQNEAQ (reference sequence). The CDR3: CASSPGEVYGYTF. Written as DNA, the CDR3 is TGTGCCAGCAGCCCAGGGGAAGTCTATGGCTACACCTTC.

Of note for this clonotype: Likely a read error: the CDR3 ends without its conserved phenylalanine or tryptophan. This chain links TRBV11-3 with TRBJ2-7, with D perhaps TRBD2 (6 bases). Between the trimmed V and J ends, which lost 1 base and 0 bases, there was a span of 7 bases. This CDR3 spans 14 amino acids. The germline V gene has CDR1 SGHNT and CDR2 YENEEA. CDR3 bases: TGTGCCAGCAGCTTAGCGGGAGTCTCCTACGAGCAGTACTTA. As protein: CASSLAGVSYEQYL.

This clonotype was picked up a small number of times. The V and J genes are TRBV12-3 or TRBV12-4 and TRBJ1-1; D not certain. The CDR3 runs 13 residues. The germline V and J ends were trimmed by 0 bases and 5 bases, with 7 bases remaining between them. This CDR3 reads CASSLASGTEAFF. CDR3 in DNA: TGTGCCAGCAGTTTAGCCTCGGGGACTGAAGCTTTCTTT.

The chain has TRBV27 and TRBJ1-2, with TRBD1 matching 10 bases. In germline, CDR1 is MNHEY, CDR2 SMNVEV (reference sequence). CDR3 length: 12 residues. J gave up 8 bases and V 6 bases, and 3 bases lay outside the gene matches. The CDR3 loop reads CASRATGGGYTF. The CDR3 DNA reads TGTGCCAGCAGAGCGACAGGGGGCGGCTACACCTTC.

This clonotype occurred a few times. The chain has TRBV9 and TRBJ2-2; a weak D match, TRBD2 (5 bases). Germline V lookup: CDR1 SGDLS, CDR2 YYNGEE. The CDR3 is made up of 14 amino acids. With 0 bases removed from V and 8 bases from J, the gap between germline ends came to 11 bases. The CDR3 DNA sequence: TGTGCCAGCAGCGTAGGTGGAGGCCGAGGGGAGCTGTTTTTT. It encodes CASSVGGGRGELFF.

This clonotype was seen more than once but under ten times. The chain carries TRBV5-1 and TRBJ1-6; D remains ambiguous. From germline, CDR1 is SGHRS and CDR2 YFSETQ. The CDR3 has 16 amino acids. Deletions cut 0 bases from V and 10 bases from J, with 17 bases between. The CDR3 loop reads CASSLAEARPGSPLHF. The CDR3 bases are TGCGCCAGCAGCTTGGCCGAAGCCCGGCCGGGCTCACCCCTCCACTTT. The full variable domain, its missing parts supplied by reference TRBV5-1 and TRBJ1-6, is KAGVTQTPRYLIKTRGQQVTLSCSPISGHRSVSWYQQTPGQGLQFLFEYFSETQRNKGNFPGRFSGRQFSNSRSEMNVSTLELGDSALYLCASSLAEARPGSPLHFGNGTRLTVT.

This clonotype was recorded a few times. The chain carries TRBV6-2 or TRBV6-3 and TRBJ2-1; TRBD2 matches at 8 bases. The CDR3 totals 15 residues. V gave up 6 bases and J gave up 2 bases; unmatched junction bases: 6. Germline lookup yields CDR1 MNHEY and CDR2 SVGEGT. In DNA, the CDR3 is TGTGCCAGCAGCAAGCGGGGGCCGCCCTACAATGAGCAGTTCTTC. It yields the protein CASSKRGPPYNEQFF.

The J gene is TRBJ2-7, the V gene TRBV19; TRBD2 might be the D (7 bases). The CDR3 runs to 15 residues. Germline V gene sequence: CDR1 LNHDA, CDR2 SQIVND (reference sequence). V was shortened by 3 bases and J by 0 bases, with 12 bases between the two germline ends. The DNA for the CDR3 is TGTGCCAGTAGTATTCGGGGGGCGAGCTCCTACGAGCAGTACTTC. Its protein product is CASSIRGASSYEQYF.

This clonotype has just a few counts. The chain recombines TRBV9 with TRBJ2-3, with 8 bases fitting TRBD2. The V gene end was trimmed by 0 bases and the J gene end by 4 bases; junction bases not matched to a gene: 7. From germline, CDR1 is SGDLS and CDR2 YYNGEE. The CDR3 totals 16 residues. The chain's CDR3 is CASSVDASGGSDTQYF. CDR3 DNA sequence: TGTGCCAGCAGCGTAGATGCCAGCGGGGGATCAGATACGCAGTATTTT.

The gene calls are TRBV6-4 and TRBJ2-2; D unresolved. The V end was cut by 3 bases, the J end by 3 bases, with 8 bases between. The CDR3 covers 14 residues. Germline V gives CDR1 MRHNA, CDR2 SNTAGT. The CDR3 loop reads CASSEKGDTGELFF. CDR3 nucleotides: TGTGCCAGCAGTGAAAAGGGTGACACCGGGGAGCTGTTTTTT.

A few counts support this clonotype. The chain joins TRBV25-1 to TRBJ2-1; 9 bases match TRBD2. From germline, CDR1 is MGHDK and CDR2 SYGVNS. The CDR3 sequence is 15 residues long. V gave up 2 bases and J gave up 7 bases; unmatched junction bases: 6. CDR3 residues: CASSEALAGANEQFF. In nucleotides, the CDR3 is TGTGCCAGCAGTGAAGCTTTAGCGGGAGCGAATGAGCAGTTCTTC.

This clonotype was seen only a few times. At one end the junction does not follow the germline gene, possibly because of a read error. The CDR3 spells CASSPNGGPTSYEQYF. CDR3 coding DNA: TGTGCTAGCAGCCCAAATGGAGGTCCTACCTCCTACGAGCAGTACTTC. The chain employs TRBV7-7 and TRBJ2-7, with D perhaps TRBD2 (5 bases). The CDR3 contains 16 residues. Germline CDR1 SSHAT, CDR2 FNYEAQ (reference sequence).

V gene TRBV5-1 combines with J gene TRBJ2-7; 7 positions match TRBD1. Germline V gene data show CDR1 as SGHRS and CDR2 as YFSETQ. V lost 4 bases and J lost 3; bases outside the gene matches: 10. The length of the CDR3 is 15 residues. The CDR3 loop is CASSLGDRDDYEQYF. The CDR3 DNA follows: TGCGCCAGCAGCCTGGGAGACAGGGACGACTACGAGCAGTACTTC.

The V gene is TRBV5-1, the J gene TRBJ1-1; the match to TRBD1 covers 7 bases. Germline lookup yields CDR1 SGHRS and CDR2 YFSETQ. The ends lost 4 bases at V and 5 bases at J; junction bases unmatched: 8. The CDR3 runs to 14 residues. The CDR3 nucleotides are TGCGCCAGCAGCCCAGCAGGGGGGGGGACTGAAGCTTTCTTT. This codes for CASSPAGGGTEAFF.